Included here is one T cell receptor beta chain sequence, with context. The data derive from a study of blood T cell repertoires in COVID-19. Study overall: The analysed material was cDNA or gDNA that came from T cells, B-cell-depleted T cells, or PBMCs.

The CDR3 spans 13 residues. Trimming stripped 5 bases from V and 4 bases from J, with 12 bases between. CDR1 and CDR2 from the germline V gene are ENHRY and SYGVKD. As handled by the study authors: Amplifying reference gene primers gave estimates of nucleated cell counts. Measured with immunoSEQ multiplex PCR; TCRdb has only the in-frame clones, and not every one. The DNA was the basis for D and trimming; V, J and clone size are from that table. Among roughly 150,000 clones listed, approximately 81% were seen once. The sample was peripheral blood. The chain uses TRBV10-3 and TRBJ2-7; maybe TRBD2 (5 bases). The receptor comes from a woman in her sixties or seventies with COVID-19, enrolled during active disease. The CDR3 sequence: CAISPDGGYEQYF. The CDR3 nucleotides read TGTGCCATCAGTCCGGACGGAGGATACGAGCAGTACTTC.